The rows below give T cell receptor beta chains drawn from one sample of a study of blood T cells in healthy people across ages. TCRdb re-called the 5' RACE reads with MiXCR, one entry per CDR3 protein. The sample comprises 550,000 to 800,000 distinct CDR3 sequences, approximately 29% of which are singletons, and approximately 15% rests with the top ten. The sample taken for sequencing was blood. Receptors were obtained from an elderly woman in good health. CDR3s include the opening cysteine and the closing phenylalanine or tryptophan. The D gene is left open where the match is weak. A clone size is listed for some rows: how often the clone was seen (once, few, many), or a class if it is expanded.

J gene	V gene	D gene	clone size	CDR3 protein	CDR3 DNA
TRBJ2-3	TRBV7-2	TRBD2	many	CASSLRGGRYSTDTQYF	TGTGCCAGCAGCTTACGGGGGGGGCGGTACAGCACAGATACGCAGTATTTT
TRBJ2-2	TRBV6-1	TRBD2	many	CASRMFGGGTGELFF	TGTGCCAGCAGGATGTTCGGGGGGGGGACCGGGGAGCTGTTTTTT
TRBJ1-2	TRBV7-8	-	few	CASSLAGGDGYTF	TGTGCCAGCAGCTTAGCGGGGGGCGATGGCTACACCTTC
TRBJ2-5	TRBV5-1	-	many	CASSADGGVVKQYF	TGCGCCAGCAGCGCGGACGGGGGCGTAGTGAAGCAGTACTTC
TRBJ2-1	TRBV20-1	TRBD2	few	CSGAPSGDLDEQFF	TGCAGCGGGGCCCCTAGCGGGGATCTAGATGAGCAGTTCTTC
TRBJ1-4	TRBV20-1	-	few	CSVKGGTNEKLFF	TGCAGTGTGAAGGGCGGAACTAATGAAAAACTGTTTTTT
TRBJ2-3	TRBV5-1	TRBD2	many	CASSLAGGAATDTQYF	TGCGCCAGCAGCTTGGCGGGGGGGGCCGCCACAGATACGCAGTATTTT
TRBJ2-1	TRBV10-3	-	many	CAISVTESSYNEQFF	TGTGCCATCAGTGTTACAGAAAGCTCCTACAATGAGCAGTTCTTC
TRBJ1-4	TRBV7-7	-	few	CASSFGGTTNEKLFF	TGTGCTAGCAGCTTCGGGGGGACCACTAATGAAAAACTGTTTTTT
TRBJ2-7	TRBV6-5	TRBD1	-	CASSDWTGGYEQYF	TGTGCCAGCAGTGACTGGACAGGGGGATACGAGCAGTACTTC
TRBJ1-1	TRBV6-5	-	many	CASSYSGGRAEAFF	TGTGCCAGCAGTTACTCTGGGGGGCGGGCTGAAGCTTTCTTT
TRBJ1-1	TRBV5-1	-	many	CASSLARGMEAFF	TGCGCCAGCAGCTTGGCCAGAGGGATGGAAGCTTTCTTT
TRBJ2-2	TRBV12-3/TRBV12-4	-	-	CASSFPRATGELFF	TGTGCCAGCAGTTTCCCCCGGGCCACCGGGGAGCTGTTTTTT
TRBJ2-4	TRBV14	TRBD1	-	CAIGGQVPRGSPLRDIQYF	TGTGCCATAGGCGGACAGGTCCCCAGAGGGAGTCCCTTAAGGGACATTCAGTACTTC
TRBJ2-7	TRBV20-1	TRBD2	-	CSARPRDYAYEQYF	TGCAGTGCTAGACCCCGGGACTATGCCTACGAGCAGTACTTC
TRBJ2-5	TRBV27	-	many	CASRPWAGGETQYF	TGTGCCAGCAGGCCCTGGGCAGGCGGAGAGACCCAGTACTTC
TRBJ2-7	TRBV7-3	-	-	CASSRGQPDYEQYF	TGTGCCAGCAGCCGAGGACAGCCAGACTACGAGCAGTACTTC
TRBJ2-1	TRBV20-1	TRBD2	many	CSAQTSGALPYNEQFF	TGCAGTGCGCAGACTAGCGGGGCTTTACCCTACAATGAGCAGTTCTTC
TRBJ2-1	TRBV7-9	TRBD2	many	CASSLGLAGGGDEQFF	TGTGCCAGCAGTCTAGGCTTAGCGGGGGGTGGCGACGAGCAGTTCTTC
TRBJ2-7	TRBV5-1	-	-	CASSLVQVSYNEQYF	TGCGCCAGCAGCTTGGTTCAGGTTTCCTACAATGAGCAGTACTTC
TRBJ2-3	TRBV20-1	TRBD2	many	CSAILAATDTQYF	TGCAGTGCTATACTAGCGGCCACAGATACGCAGTATTTT
TRBJ2-5	TRBV9	-	many	CASSVVAGRETQYF	TGTGCCAGCAGCGTAGTGGCGGGGCGAGAGACCCAGTACTTC
TRBJ2-5	TRBV5-1	TRBD2	many	CASSSLAGTETQYF	TGCGCCAGCAGCTCTCTAGCGGGGACAGAGACCCAGTACTTC
TRBJ1-3	TRBV12-5	-	-	CASASNPGNTIYF	TGTGCTAGTGCCTCTAATCCTGGAAACACCATATATTTT
TRBJ1-5	TRBV19	-	-	CASRPQARGRSQPQHF	TGTGCCAGTAGGCCCCAGGCCCGGGGGAGGAGTCAGCCCCAGCATTTT
TRBJ1-2	TRBV20-1	TRBD1	many	CSARDDRDPNYGYTF	TGCAGTGCTAGAGATGACAGGGACCCTAACTATGGCTACACCTTC
TRBJ1-1	TRBV27	-	-	CASSLSRDAEAFF	TGTGCCAGCAGTTTAAGTAGGGACGCTGAAGCTTTCTTT
TRBJ2-1	TRBV15	TRBD2	many	CATSRVAGPNEQFF	TGTGCCACCAGCAGAGTAGCGGGGCCCAATGAGCAGTTCTTC
TRBJ2-1	TRBV9	TRBD2	many	CASSVILAGNEQFF	TGTGCCAGCAGCGTAATCCTAGCGGGGAATGAGCAGTTCTTC
TRBJ2-5	TRBV5-1	-	many	CASSLGGQFGETQYF	TGCGCCAGCAGCTTGGGCGGGCAATTTGGAGAGACCCAGTACTTC
TRBJ2-1	TRBV20-1	-	many	CSAGGAEEQFF	TGCAGTGCGGGGGGGGCCGAAGAGCAGTTCTTC
TRBJ1-5	TRBV6-6	-	few	CASLRSYSNQPQHF	TGTGCCAGCCTCCGCTCGTATAGCAATCAGCCCCAGCATTTT
TRBJ1-2	TRBV7-6	TRBD1	many	CASSLATGGGYTF	TGTGCCAGCAGCTTAGCGACAGGGGGTGGCTACACCTTC
TRBJ2-3	TRBV7-9	TRBD1	few	CASIYATGQEYF	TGTGCCAGCATTTACGCTACCGGACAGGAGTATTTT
TRBJ2-1	TRBV7-2	TRBD2	-	CASSPRLAGGRVNEQFF	TGTGCCAGCAGCCCTCGACTAGCGGGGGGGCGGGTAAATGAGCAGTTCTTC
TRBJ2-7	TRBV7-2	TRBD2	once	CASSLAGGSLSYEQYF	TGTGCCAGCAGCTTAGCGGGCGGGAGCCTATCCTACGAGCAGTACTTC
TRBJ2-1	TRBV6-2/TRBV6-3	-	many	CASKATSYNEQFF	TGTGCCAGCAAAGCGACGTCCTACAATGAGCAGTTCTTC
TRBJ2-5	TRBV20-1	TRBD2	few	CSAHPASGSQETQYF	TGCAGTGCCCACCCGGCTAGCGGAAGCCAAGAGACCCAGTACTTC
TRBJ2-5	TRBV7-2	-	-	CASSLTVPGRGQETQYF	TGTGCCAGCAGCTTAACCGTTCCCGGGCGGGGACAAGAGACCCAGTACTTC
TRBJ2-1	TRBV7-7	-	many	CASSPHVREPYNEQFF	TGTGCTAGCAGCCCACATGTCCGGGAACCCTACAATGAGCAGTTCTTC
TRBJ2-2	TRBV20-1	-	-	CSARDGTPHPELFF	TGCAGTGCTAGAGATGGGACCCCTCACCCGGAGCTGTTTTTT
TRBJ1-5	TRBV29-1	-	many	CSVARGSNQPQHF	TGCAGCGTTGCCCGAGGATCCAATCAGCCCCAGCATTTT
TRBJ2-7	TRBV6-2/TRBV6-3	TRBD2	many	CASSYSTSGGSYEQYF	TGTGCCAGCAGTTACTCGACTAGCGGGGGATCCTACGAGCAGTACTTC
TRBJ2-5	TRBV3-1	-	many	CASSQDTRVRETQYF	TGTGCCAGCAGCCAAGATACCCGGGTTCGGGAGACCCAGTACTTC
TRBJ2-5	TRBV9	TRBD2	many	CASSVATSGGNQETQYF	TGTGCCAGCAGCGTAGCTACGAGCGGGGGAAACCAAGAGACCCAGTACTTC
TRBJ2-4	TRBV6-1	-	-	CASSESGFNSPLYF	TGTGCCAGCAGTGAATCGGGTTTCAATTCACCCCTCTACTTC
TRBJ2-1	TRBV6-4	-	-	CASSEDNYNEQFF	TGTGCCAGCAGTGAAGACAACTACAATGAGCAGTTCTTC
TRBJ1-2	TRBV12-3/TRBV12-4	-	many	CASNLLIGPKSNYGYTF	TGTGCCAGCAATCTGCTGATAGGACCGAAAAGTAACTATGGCTACACCTTC
TRBJ1-1	TRBV30	TRBD1	few	CAWIPPRPGGTEAFF	TGTGCCTGGATCCCACCAAGGCCAGGGGGAACTGAAGCTTTCTTT
TRBJ2-3	TRBV6-5	-	many	CASSSTALQYF	TGTGCCAGCAGTTCCACCGCCCTGCAGTATTTT
TRBJ2-3	TRBV7-2	TRBD2	many	CASSRLAGPSGDTQYF	TGTGCCAGCAGCCGACTAGCGGGGCCTAGTGGGGATACGCAGTATTTT
TRBJ2-2	TRBV10-3	TRBD2	few	CAISDWTSETGELFF	TGTGCCATCAGTGACTGGACTAGCGAGACCGGGGAGCTGTTTTTT
TRBJ2-7	TRBV3-1	TRBD1	-	CASSQFIPRGQQGYEQYF	TGTGCCAGCAGCCAGTTCATCCCTAGGGGACAGCAAGGCTACGAGCAGTACTTC